This TCR beta chain is drawn from a study of cytomegalovirus exposure and HLA in healthy donors. 60 Vbeta and 13 Jbeta primers were used in PCR. TCRdb keeps only in-frame clones here, not all; method: immunoSEQ multiplex PCR. The sample has under 150,000 clones, roughly 62% seen once. With V trimmed by 6 bases and J by 0 bases, 10 bases remained unmatched. CDR1 SQVTM and CDR2 ANQGSEA come from the germline V gene. CDR3 length: 16 amino acids. Sequenced material: PBMCs. This clonotype originated in a man aged 55 to 69 in good health and CMV-seronegative. The chain has TRBV29-1 and TRBJ2-3, with 9 bases fitting TRBD1. The CDR3 coding sequence is TGCAGCGTCGAGTCTCCGGGACAGGGCAGCACAGATACGCAGTATTTT. Translated, it gives CSVESPGQGSTDTQYF.